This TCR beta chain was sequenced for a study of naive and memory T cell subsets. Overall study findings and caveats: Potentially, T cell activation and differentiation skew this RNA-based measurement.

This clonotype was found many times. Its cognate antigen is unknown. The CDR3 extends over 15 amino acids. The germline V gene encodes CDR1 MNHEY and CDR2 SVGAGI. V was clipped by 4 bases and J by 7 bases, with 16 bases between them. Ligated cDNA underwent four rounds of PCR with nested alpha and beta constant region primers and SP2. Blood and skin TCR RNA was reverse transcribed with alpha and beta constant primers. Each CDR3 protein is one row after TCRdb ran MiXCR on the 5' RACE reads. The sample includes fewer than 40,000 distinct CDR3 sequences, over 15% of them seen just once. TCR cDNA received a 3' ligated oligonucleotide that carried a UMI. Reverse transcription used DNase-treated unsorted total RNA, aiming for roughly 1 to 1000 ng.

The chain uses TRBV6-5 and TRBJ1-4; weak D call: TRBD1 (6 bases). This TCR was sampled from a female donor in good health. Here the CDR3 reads CASSFMVGGPEKLFF. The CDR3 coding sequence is TGTGCCAGCAGTTTCATGGTTGGGGGGCCTGAAAAACTGTTTTTT.